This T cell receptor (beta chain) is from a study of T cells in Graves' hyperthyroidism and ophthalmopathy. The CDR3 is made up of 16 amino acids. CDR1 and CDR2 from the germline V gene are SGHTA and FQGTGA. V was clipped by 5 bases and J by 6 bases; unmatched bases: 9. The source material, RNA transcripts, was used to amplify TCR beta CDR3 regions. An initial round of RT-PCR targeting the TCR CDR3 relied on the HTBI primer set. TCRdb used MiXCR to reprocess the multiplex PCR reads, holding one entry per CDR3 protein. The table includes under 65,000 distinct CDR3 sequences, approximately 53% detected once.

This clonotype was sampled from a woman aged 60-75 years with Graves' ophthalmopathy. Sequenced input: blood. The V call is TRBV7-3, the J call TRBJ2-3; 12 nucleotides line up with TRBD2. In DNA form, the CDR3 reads TGTGCCAGCAGCCCAAAGGGGACTAGCGGGTCGGATACGCAGTATTTT. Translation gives CASSPKGTSGSDTQYF.